The 14 T cell receptor beta chains reported below all come from one sample, sequenced in a study of T cell repertoires in cytomegalovirus infection. TCRdb reprocessed the reads via MiXCR and lists one record per CDR3 protein. The data contain around 170,000 distinct CDR3 sequences, 15% to 20% of them singletons. What was sequenced was CD8+ T cells from PBMCs. These receptors came from a human donor in good health (CMV status not recorded). Some clones in this sample may be carry-over from other donors' samples.

The rearrangement joins TRBV24-1 to TRBJ1-5; 8 positions agree with TRBD1. The CDR3 is made up of 21 amino acids. V lost 9 bases, J lost 0 bases, and 24 bases stayed unmatched. Germline CDR1 KGHDR, CDR2 SFDVKD. CDR3 residues: CATVRDLPETGEGYSNQPQHF. The CDR3 DNA reads TGTGCCACCGTAAGAGACCTTCCAGAGACAGGGGAGGGCTATAGCAATCAGCCCCAGCATTTT.

The V and J genes are TRBV7-8 and TRBJ1-5, with a weak D call TRBD1 (6 bases). This CDR3 comprises 13 residues. V lost 1 base, J lost 7 bases, and 8 bases lay in between. CDR1 SGHVS and CDR2 FQNEAQ come from the germline V gene. The CDR3: CASSLDGQQPQHF. Here the CDR3 DNA reads TGTGCCAGCAGCTTAGATGGACAGCAGCCCCAGCATTTT. The variable domain in full, with the rest retrieved from reference TRBV7-8 and TRBJ1-5, is GAGVSQSPRYKVAKRGQDVALRCDPISGHVSLFWYQQALGQGPEFLTYFQNEAQLDKSGLPSDRFFAERPEGSVSTLKIQRTQQEDSAVYLCASSLDGQQPQHFGDGTRLSIL.

This clonotype was detected ten times or more. The chain has TRBV7-8 and TRBJ2-3; 10 bases map to TRBD2. The length of the CDR3 is 15 residues. V shed 1 base, J shed 7 bases, and the junction held 5 bases outside the gene matches. CDR1 is SGHVS and CDR2 is FQNEAQ in the germline V gene. The CDR3 protein is CASSLELAGLNTQYF. The CDR3 bases are TGTGCCAGCAGCTTAGAACTAGCGGGACTCAATACGCAGTATTTT.

On this clonotype itself: Likely a read error: the CDR3 ends without its conserved phenylalanine or tryptophan. The rearrangement joins TRBV19 to TRBJ1-6; no definite D call. This CDR3 has 15 residues. Germline lookup yields CDR1 LNHDA and CDR2 SQIVND (reference sequence). V was clipped by 7 bases and J by 4 bases, with 14 bases between them. This chain's CDR3 is CASNDPDRYNSPLHL. CDR3 DNA: TGTGCCAGTAACGACCCCGACCGATATAATTCACCCCTCCACTTA.

This clonotype was detected ten times or more. The rearrangement joins TRBV7-2 to TRBJ2-7; no definite D call. Germline CDR1 is SGHTA and CDR2 is FQGNSA. The CDR3 loop spans 14 amino acids. With 0 bases removed from V and 5 bases from J, the gap between germline ends came to 11 bases. CDR3 nucleotides: TGTGCCAGCAGCTTAGCCCCCCAGAATGACGAGCAGTACTTC. Encoded protein: CASSLAPQNDEQYF.

The chain links TRBV3-1 to TRBJ2-7, with D possibly TRBD2 on 6 matching bases. This CDR3 has 16 amino acids. From germline, CDR1 is LGHDT and CDR2 YNNKEL (reference sequence). V dropped 0 bases and J dropped 3 bases, with 15 bases sitting between them. The CDR3 sequence is CASSQDAAGPNYEQYF. The CDR3 coding sequence is TGTGCCAGCAGCCAAGATGCGGCGGGACCGAACTACGAGCAGTACTTC.

This clonotype was detected only a few times. The chain uses TRBV7-3 and TRBJ2-7; tentatively, D is TRBD2 (7 bases). The CDR3 runs to 15 residues. Germline V gene data show CDR1 as SGHTA and CDR2 as FQGTGA. Trimming pared 0 bases from V and 2 bases from J, leaving 11 bases between. The CDR3 loop reads CASSLTGGPTYEQYF. In DNA, the CDR3 is TGTGCCAGCAGCTTAACCGGGGGGCCAACCTACGAGCAGTACTTC.

This clonotype was seen only a few times. This chain links TRBV7-8 with TRBJ2-7; 8 positions agree with TRBD2. Germline loops: CDR1 SGHVS, CDR2 FQNEAQ. CDR3 size: 14 residues. The J segment lost 5 bases and the V segment lost 5 bases, leaving 8 bases of the junction unmatched. CDR3 residues: CASSRQREYDEQYF. In DNA form, the CDR3 reads TGTGCCAGCAGCAGACAGCGGGAGTATGACGAGCAGTACTTC.

Only a few counts were recorded for this clonotype. The rearrangement joins TRBV7-2 to TRBJ2-1, with 7 bases fitting TRBD2. This CDR3 is 15 amino acids long. In germline, CDR1 is SGHTA, CDR2 FQGNSA. The J segment lost 3 bases and the V segment lost 5 bases, leaving 7 bases of the junction unmatched. The CDR3 DNA reads TGTGCCAGCAGCGACAGCGGGGCCATCTACAATGAGCAGTTCTTC. Protein product: CASSDSGAIYNEQFF.

J is TRBJ2-7 and V is TRBV7-2, with 8 bases fitting TRBD2. CDR1 SGHTA and CDR2 FQGNSA come from the germline V gene. The ends lost 4 bases at V and 2 bases at J; junction bases unmatched: 7. The CDR3 covers 15 residues. The CDR3 sequence is CASSSRATSAYEQYF. The CDR3 DNA is TGTGCCAGCAGCTCCCGTGCGACTAGCGCCTACGAGCAGTACTTC.

The CDR3 sequence: CASSLAGATNPAYEQYF. The CDR3 nucleotides read TGCGCCAGCAGCTTGGCAGGGGCCACCAATCCAGCCTACGAGCAGTACTTC. The J gene is TRBJ2-7, the V gene TRBV5-1; D perhaps matches TRBD1 (6 bases). Germline CDR1 SGHRS, CDR2 YFSETQ. The germline V and J ends were trimmed by 0 bases and 2 bases, with 18 bases remaining between them. The CDR3 spans 17 residues.

The chain links TRBV20-1 to TRBJ2-5; D is undetermined. Deletions cut 3 bases from V and 1 base from J, with 12 bases between. In germline, CDR1 is DFQATT, CDR2 SNEGSKA (reference sequence). The CDR3 has 14 amino acids. In nucleotides, the CDR3 is TGCAGTGCTAGTACATGGGGTAGCCAAGAGACCCAGTACTTC. Residues: CSASTWGSQETQYF.

This clonotype appeared a few times. The chain uses TRBV6-2 or TRBV6-3 and TRBJ2-7; no reliable D call. The germline V gene encodes CDR1 MNHEY and CDR2 SVGEGT. V lost 6 bases and J 6 bases, leaving 15 bases between the germline ends. This CDR3 comprises 13 residues. In nucleotides, the CDR3 is TGTGCCAGCAGGGTCGGAGTTACGGGCGAGCAGTACTTC. Translated, it gives CASRVGVTGEQYF.

The chain joins TRBV18 to TRBJ2-1; 11 bases match TRBD2. After removal of 2 bases from V and 0 bases from J, the junction contained 12 bases not matched to a gene. CDR3 length equals 20 residues. The germline CDR1 and CDR2 sequences are KGHSH and LQKENI. The CDR3 bases are TGTGCCAGCTCACCAATCCCGGTTAGCGGGAGGGTTAGCTCCTACAATGAGCAGTTCTTC. Protein: CASSPIPVSGRVSSYNEQFF.